The 19 T cell receptor beta chains presented below share a single source sample, sequenced in a study of blood T cell repertoires in COVID-19. Assay: immunoSEQ multiplex PCR; the TCRdb copy retains only in-frame clones and omits some. This table has about 150,000 clones, about 90% appearing once. The sample was peripheral blood. The receptors here all came from a man aged 50-59 years with acute or convalescent COVID-19.

This chain connects TRBV12-3 or TRBV12-4 to TRBJ2-7; no clear D gene. V dropped 6 bases and J dropped 3 bases, with 9 bases sitting between them. This CDR3 has 12 amino acids. CDR3 bases: TGTGCCAGCAGCCATAGGAGCTACGAGCAGTACTTC. This codes for CASSHRSYEQYF.

The rearrangement links TRBV5-4 to TRBJ1-2, with D tentatively TRBD1 (6 bases). CDR3 length equals 14 residues. Germline lookup yields CDR1 SGHNT and CDR2 YYREEE (reference sequence). Trimming cost V 3 bases and J 3 bases, with 12 bases left between them. CDR3 nucleotide sequence: TGTGCCAGCAGCTCGGACAGAAAACACTATGGCTACACCTTC. Amino acid sequence: CASSSDRKHYGYTF.

This chain connects TRBV6-2 or TRBV6-3 to TRBJ2-1, with D perhaps TRBD2 (5 bases). The CDR3 covers 13 residues. Trimming took off 2 bases at V and 4 bases at J, with 6 bases between the two ends. Per the germline V gene, CDR1 is MNHEY and CDR2 is SVGEGT. CDR3 loop: CASSYGGYNEQFF. The CDR3 DNA follows: TGTGCCAGCAGTTACGGCGGGTACAATGAGCAGTTCTTC.

This clone was seen only once. This chain connects TRBV4-1 to TRBJ2-7; possible D gene TRBD1, 5 bases. The ends were cut back, 0 bases at V and 2 bases at J, with 11 bases in the middle. The CDR3 length is 15 residues. Germline CDR1 is MGHRA and CDR2 is YSYEKL. The CDR3 loop reads CASSQERGTTYEQYF. The CDR3 bases are TGCGCCAGCAGCCAAGAAAGGGGCACCACCTACGAGCAGTACTTC.

This chain links TRBV6-5 with TRBJ2-1; D remains ambiguous. Germline V gene sequence: CDR1 MNHEY, CDR2 SVGAGI. CDR3 length: 13 amino acids. Trimming left V 2 bases short and J 4 bases short, with 6 bases between. For the CDR3, the DNA is TGTGCCAGCAGTTACGACACATACAATGAGCAGTTCTTC. It yields the protein CASSYDTYNEQFF.

In its sample, this clone was seen a few times. The chain recombines TRBV9 with TRBJ2-3; D is perhaps TRBD2 (5 bases). The length of the CDR3 is 14 residues. V gave up 3 bases and J gave up 4 bases, with 12 bases separating them. Germline V lookup: CDR1 SGDLS, CDR2 YYNGEE. CDR3 sequence (DNA): TGTGCCAGCAGCGCTAAGAGGGCCCCAGATACGCAGTATTTT. Its translation: CASSAKRAPDTQYF.

V gene TRBV19 combines with J gene TRBJ2-5, with TRBD1 matching 7 bases. Losses at the gene ends were 4 bases for V and 1 base for J; bases not matched to a gene: 0. From germline, CDR1 is LNHDA and CDR2 SQIVND (reference sequence). The CDR3 is 13 residues long. CDR3 coding DNA: TGTGCCAGTAGTAGGGACAGCCAAGAGACCCAGTACTTC. It yields the protein CASSRDSQETQYF.

The gene calls are TRBV5-1 and TRBJ2-2, with 13 bases lining up with TRBD2. The CDR3 loop spans 15 amino acids. From germline, CDR1 is SGHRS and CDR2 YFSETQ. J was trimmed by 7 bases and V by 5 bases; bases with no gene match: 5. The CDR3 loop is CASSGLAGEVGELFF. The CDR3 DNA is TGCGCCAGCAGTGGACTAGCGGGAGAGGTCGGGGAGCTGTTTTTT. The full variable domain, its missing parts supplied by reference TRBV5-1 and TRBJ2-2, is KAGVTQTPRYLIKTRGQQVTLSCSPISGHRSVSWYQQTPGQGLQFLFEYFSETQRNKGNFPGRFSGRQFSNSRSEMNVSTLELGDSALYLCASSGLAGEVGELFFGEGSRLTVL.

The chain links TRBV7-9 to TRBJ1-2, with D possibly matching TRBD1 (6 bases). Trimming shortened V by 6 bases and J by 4 bases, and 21 bases separated the two germline ends. The CDR3 has 16 residues. Germline V gene sequence: CDR1 SEHNR, CDR2 FQNEAQ (reference sequence). The CDR3 DNA reads as TGTGCCAGCAGTCAAGGTGTACAGGGTAGTTCCTATGGCTACACCTTC. Residues: CASSQGVQGSSYGYTF. The whole variable domain, filled in from reference TRBV7-9 and TRBJ1-2, reads DTGVSQNPRHKITKRGQNVTFRCDPISEHNRLYWYRQTLGQGPEFLTYFQNEAQLEKSRLLSDRFSAERPKGSFSTLEIQRTEQGDSAMYLCASSQGVQGSSYGYTFGSGTRLTVV.

This clone was picked up one time. A junction boundary mismatches the germline segment, possibly from a read error. V gene TRBV30 combines with J gene TRBJ2-7, with a tentative D call TRBD2 (6 bases). The germline V gene encodes CDR1 GTSNPN and CDR2 SVGIG (reference sequence). The CDR3 loop spans 14 amino acids. CDR3 coding DNA: TGTGCCTGGGGGAGGTCCCTTCTTTCCTCCGAGCAGTACTTC. As protein: CAWGRSLLSSEQYF.

This sequence joins TRBV4-3 and TRBJ1-1, with D perhaps matching TRBD1 (6 bases). The CDR3 contains 16 residues. Germline V gene data show CDR1 as LGHNA and CDR2 as YSLEER. V gave up 0 bases and J gave up 6 bases, with 17 bases separating them. CDR3 nucleotides: TGCGCCAGCAGCCAAGATTGGGGGCGGGGAGGGGCTGAAGCTTTCTTT. Encoded protein: CASSQDWGRGGAEAFF.

The chain uses TRBV3-1 (or the pseudogene TRBV3-2) and TRBJ1-2; the match to TRBD1 covers 7 bases. V shed 3 bases and J 3 bases; nucleotides not matched to a gene: 10. Germline CDR1 and CDR2: LGHDT and YNNKEL (reference sequence). This CDR3 has 16 residues. CDR3 coding DNA: TGTGCCAGCAGCCACTATAGGACAGGACACTACTATGGCTACACCTTC. Residues: CASSHYRTGHYYGYTF.

The chain carries TRBV7-6 and TRBJ2-5; D might be TRBD1 (5 bases). Trimming cost V 5 bases and J 5 bases, with 12 bases left between them. CDR3 size: 13 residues. CDR1 is SGHVS and CDR2 is FNYEAQ in the germline V gene. The DNA of the CDR3 is TGTGCCAGCAGCCCCCCCTCAGGGGAGACCCAGTACTTC. Translating it yields CASSPPSGETQYF.

The rearrangement uses TRBV6-5 and TRBJ1-1; D call uncertain. The germline CDR1 and CDR2 sequences are MNHEY and SVGAGI. Trimming left V 0 bases short and J 1 base short, with 9 bases between. This CDR3 contains 15 residues. CDR3 DNA sequence: TGTGCCAGCAGTTACTCTTGGGCAGGGAACACTGAAGCTTTCTTT. Protein: CASSYSWAGNTEAFF.

This clone was seen only once. The chain joins TRBV7-6 to TRBJ2-3; D may be TRBD1 (5 bases). CDR3 length: 15 residues. Germline V lookup: CDR1 SGHVS, CDR2 FNYEAQ. V was trimmed by 4 bases and J by 2 bases, leaving 13 bases between them. The CDR3 DNA follows: TGTGCCAGCAGCTCTACAGGCTACTCCACAGATACGCAGTATTTT. This encodes CASSSTGYSTDTQYF.

In nucleotides, the CDR3 is TGCAGCGTCAGTAGGGGCGCGGACTATGGCTACACCTTC. Its translation: CSVSRGADYGYTF. The genes are TRBV29-1 and TRBJ1-2; D is possibly TRBD1 (5 bases). V lost 6 bases and J lost 3, with 14 bases in between. The CDR3 is 13 residues long. Germline CDR1 SQVTM, CDR2 ANQGSEA.

Concerning this clone: At one end, the junction sequence differs from germline, possibly due to a read error. The chain is built from TRBV7-2 and TRBJ1-5; TRBD1 aligns across 11 bases. The CDR3 is 15 residues long. CDR1 and CDR2 (germline): SGHTA, FQGNSA. CDR3 in amino acids: CASSSRTGGNQPQHF. The CDR3 DNA follows: TGTGCCAGCAGCTCACGGACAGGGGGCAACCAGCCCCAGCATTTT. The full variable domain, rest sourced from reference TRBV7-2 and TRBJ1-5, is GAGVSQSPSNKVTEKGKDVELRCDPISGHTALYWYRQSLGQGLEFLIYFQGNSAPDKSGLPSDRFSAERTGGSVSTLTIQRTQQEDSAVYLCASSSRTGGNQPQHFGDGTRLSIL.

The chain uses TRBV9 and TRBJ1-3; D remains ambiguous. V was clipped by 0 bases and J by 2 bases, with 9 bases between them. There are 15 residues in the CDR3. Germline-derived CDR1 and CDR2 are SGDLS and YYNGEE. CDR3 DNA sequence: TGTGCCAGCAGCGTAGGCAGTCTCCCTGGAAACACCATATATTTT. Its translation is CASSVGSLPGNTIYF.

The chain uses TRBV6-5 and TRBJ2-7; possibly TRBD2 for D (6 bases). CDR1 MNHEY and CDR2 SVGAGI come from the germline V gene. V was clipped by 0 bases and J by 3 bases, with 12 bases between them. The CDR3 is made up of 15 amino acids. The chain's CDR3 is CASSYSTGGDYEQYF. CDR3 DNA sequence: TGTGCCAGCAGTTACTCGACGGGCGGGGACTACGAGCAGTACTTC.